This record looks at one T cell receptor beta chain sequence and its context. This specimen comes from a study of beta chain features in type 1 diabetes. V lost 4 bases to trimming and J lost 1 base; unmatched junction nucleotides: 14. The germline CDR1 and CDR2 sequences are SGDLS and YYNGEE. The CDR3 runs 18 residues. Every bit of the isolated RNA underwent reverse transcription, so sequencing read expressed TCRB transcripts. Clones were read by immunoSEQ multiplex PCR, and TCRdb kept only the in-frame ones, dropping some. Here the sample spans hundreds of thousands of clones, about a sixth being singletons.

This receptor was identified in a man between 18 and 35 years old in good health. The V and J genes are TRBV9 and TRBJ2-7, with TRBD2 identical over 10 bases. What was sequenced was naive CD4+ T cells from blood. The CDR3 reads CASSPSILAGVPSYEQYF. The CDR3 bases are TGTGCCAGCAGCCCTTCCATTCTAGCGGGAGTTCCATCCTACGAGCAGTACTTC.